One and the same sample provided the 32 T cell receptor beta chains below, sequenced in a study of blood T cell repertoires in COVID-19. Here immunoSEQ multiplex PCR was the method, and the copy in TCRdb shows in-frame clones only, minus some. The sample carries about 160,000 clones, more than 70% recorded once. The sample was PBMCs or T cells enriched from blood (not recorded which). The receptors stem from a man aged 40-55 years who had recovered from COVID-19.

This chain connects TRBV14 to TRBJ2-2, with a possible D match to TRBD2 (6 bases). The V end was cut by 3 bases, the J end by 3 bases, with 8 bases between. The length of the CDR3 is 14 residues. The germline CDR1 and CDR2 sequences are SGHDN and FVKESK. Here the CDR3 reads CASSHWGDTGELFF. DNA for the CDR3: TGTGCCAGCAGCCATTGGGGGGACACCGGGGAGCTGTTTTTT.

The chain combines TRBV19 with TRBJ2-2, with 8 bases identical to TRBD1. Per germline, CDR1 LNHDA and CDR2 SQIVND (reference sequence). With 7 bases clipped from V and 4 bases from J, the junction kept 14 bases outside the gene matches. The CDR3 is 17 residues long. This CDR3 is CASKGFRGQATTGELFF. In DNA, the CDR3 is TGTGCCAGTAAAGGCTTTCGGGGACAGGCGACCACCGGGGAGCTGTTTTTT.

The chain couples TRBV27 to TRBJ1-5; D is possibly TRBD1 (6 bases). This CDR3 has 17 amino acids. The germline CDR1 and CDR2 sequences are MNHEY and SMNVEV (reference sequence). Trimming pared 4 bases from V and 6 bases from J, leaving 22 bases between. CDR3 DNA: TGTGCCAGCAGTTCCAGGGGTCCGGTGGGGGAGGGTCAGCCCCAGCATTTT. Protein sequence: CASSSRGPVGEGQPQHF.

J is TRBJ2-6 and V is TRBV6-1; weak D call: TRBD1 (5 bases). CDR1 is MNHNS and CDR2 is SASEGT in the germline V gene. There are 16 residues in the CDR3. Trimming removed 4 bases at V and 1 base at J, with 11 bases between. The CDR3, as DNA: TGTGCCAGCAGTGCAACCAGGGATTCTGGGGCCAACGTCCTGACTTTC. This translates into CASSATRDSGANVLTF.

The chain is built from TRBV25-1 and TRBJ1-1; tentatively, D is TRBD1 (5 bases). The CDR3 sequence is 15 residues long. The germline V gene has CDR1 MGHDK and CDR2 SYGVNS. V gave up 2 bases and J gave up 8 bases, with 18 bases separating them. The CDR3 DNA sequence: TGTGCCAGCAGTGAAAGGGGCAGGGATGTCCCGGAAGCTTTCTTT. Its protein is CASSERGRDVPEAFF.

V gene TRBV6-1 combines with J gene TRBJ1-2; D may be TRBD1 (6 bases). V lost 3 bases to trimming and J lost 4 bases, with 6 bases between them. The CDR3 is made up of 12 amino acids. Germline V lookup: CDR1 MNHNS, CDR2 SASEGT. This CDR3 reads CASSDRGYGYTF. In nucleotides, the CDR3 is TGTGCCAGCAGTGACAGGGGCTATGGCTACACCTTC.

The chain couples TRBV6-2 or TRBV6-3 to TRBJ1-1, with TRBD1 as a possible D gene (5 bases). The V and J ends lost 2 bases and 1 base respectively, with 8 bases between them. The CDR3 loop spans 14 amino acids. Looked up from germline, CDR1 is MNHEY and CDR2 is SVGEGT. The CDR3 loop reads CASSYQGPNTEAFF. Here the CDR3 DNA reads TGTGCCAGCAGTTACCAGGGCCCGAACACTGAAGCTTTCTTT.

The chain couples TRBV6-5 to TRBJ2-1; D is unresolved. This CDR3 has 12 residues. The V and J ends lost 4 bases and 6 bases respectively, with 7 bases between them. Germline V gene sequence: CDR1 MNHEY, CDR2 SVGAGI. For the CDR3, the DNA is TGTGCCAGCAGTTCACTATCCAATGAGCAGTTCTTC. Its translation is CASSSLSNEQFF.

J is TRBJ1-4 and V is TRBV25-1, with D maybe TRBD1 (5 bases). Per germline, CDR1 MGHDK and CDR2 SYGVNS. This CDR3 spans 13 amino acids. V lost 8 bases and J lost 8, with 15 bases in between. The chain's CDR3 is CASAKGLTEKLFF. CDR3 bases: TGTGCCAGCGCTAAGGGGCTTACGGAAAAACTGTTTTTT.

The gene calls are TRBV25-1 and TRBJ2-3; possible D gene TRBD2, 6 bases. The ends were cut back, 8 bases at V and 4 bases at J, with 16 bases in the middle. CDR1 is MGHDK, CDR2 SYGVNS, per germline. The CDR3 consists of 14 residues. The DNA for the CDR3 is TGTGCCAGCGGGGGAGGATACCCATCAGATACGCAGTATTTT. Protein: CASGGGYPSDTQYF.

The rearrangement joins TRBV10-3 to TRBJ2-3; TRBD2 aligns across 12 bases. Trimming took 1 base from V and 3 from J; bases not matched to a gene: 2. The germline V gene encodes CDR1 ENHRY and CDR2 SYGVKD. This CDR3 spans 16 amino acids. CDR3 in amino acids: CAISELTSGGTDTQYF. The CDR3 DNA follows: TGTGCCATCAGTGAGTTAACTAGCGGGGGGACAGATACGCAGTATTTT.

The rearrangement uses TRBV27 and TRBJ2-3, with 15 bases aligning to TRBD2. Germline V gives CDR1 MNHEY, CDR2 SMNVEV (reference sequence). The CDR3 runs 16 residues. J gave up 6 bases and V 2 bases, and 3 bases lay outside the gene matches. CDR3 protein: CASSLGTSGGPDTQYF. Here the CDR3 DNA reads TGTGCCAGCAGTTTAGGGACTAGCGGGGGGCCGGATACGCAGTATTTT.

The J gene is TRBJ1-2, the V gene TRBV7-3; D ambiguous. With 5 bases removed from V and 3 bases from J, the gap between germline ends came to 19 bases. The length of the CDR3 is 16 residues. Germline CDR1 reads SGHTA; CDR2 reads FQGTGA. CDR3 in DNA: TGTGCCAGCAGCCCCAGACCGGGGTCGTGGGACTATGGCTACACCTTC. The encoded protein is CASSPRPGSWDYGYTF. The full variable domain, its missing parts supplied by reference TRBV7-3 and TRBJ1-2, is GAGVSQTPSNKVTEKGKYVELRCDPISGHTALYWYRQSLGQGPEFLIYFQGTGAADDSGLPNDRFFAVRPEGSVSTLKIQRTERGDSAVYLCASSPRPGSWDYGYTFGSGTRLTVV.

In this sample, this clone turned up a few times. This chain joins TRBV23-1 and TRBJ1-2; TRBD1 matches at 7 bases. TRBV23-1 is given ORF status, its function remaining uncertain. V lost 2 bases, J lost 4 bases, and 7 bases stayed unmatched. This CDR3 has 15 residues. The CDR3 reads CASSQNHDRAYGYTF. In DNA form, the CDR3 reads TGCGCCAGCAGTCAAAACCACGACAGGGCCTATGGCTACACCTTC.

The rearrangement links TRBV13 to TRBJ2-6; 7 bases map to TRBD1. The CDR3 contains 18 residues. V trimming: 4 bases; J trimming: 2 bases; junction bases outside the gene matches: 11. Germline CDR1 reads PRHDT; CDR2 reads FYEKMQ (reference sequence). DNA for the CDR3: TGTGCCAGCAGCTCCCAGACAGGGAAGCTGACTGGGGCCAACGTCCTGACTTTC. The encoded protein is CASSSQTGKLTGANVLTF.

V is TRBV6-5 and J is TRBJ1-6; TRBD1 is a possible D gene (6 bases). Germline V gene sequence: CDR1 MNHEY, CDR2 SVGAGI. The CDR3 runs 15 residues. The V end was cut by 5 bases, the J end by 7 bases, with 15 bases between. CDR3 sequence: CASSPHRVENSPLHF. CDR3 in DNA: TGTGCCAGCAGTCCTCACAGGGTTGAGAATTCACCCCTCCACTTT.

The V gene is TRBV29-1, the J gene TRBJ2-3, with D possibly TRBD1 on 6 matching bases. Germline loops: CDR1 SQVTM, CDR2 ANQGSEA. The CDR3 length is 14 residues. The V and J ends lost 6 bases and 5 bases respectively, with 18 bases between them. This CDR3 reads CSVRTGSLQDTQYF. The CDR3 DNA follows: TGCAGCGTCCGTACAGGGTCACTTCAAGATACGCAGTATTTT.

This clone was seen more than once but under ten times. The rearrangement links TRBV30 to TRBJ2-3, with 8 nucleotides matching TRBD2. The CDR3 spans 15 residues. Germline V gene sequence: CDR1 GTSNPN, CDR2 SVGIG (reference sequence). Unmatched junction bases numbered 11, after V lost 4 bases and J lost 5 bases. Here the CDR3 DNA reads TGTGCCTGGACTAAGGGGGACGCGGGAGGAGATACGCAGTATTTT. It encodes CAWTKGDAGGDTQYF.

This clone was observed a few times. V gene TRBV14 combines with J gene TRBJ2-1; D is possibly TRBD2 (5 bases). The CDR3 spans 14 residues. V lost 1 base and J 9 bases, leaving 13 bases between the germline ends. In germline, CDR1 is SGHDN, CDR2 FVKESK. Here the CDR3 reads CASSQVISGIEQFF. DNA of the CDR3: TGTGCCAGCAGCCAAGTAATTTCGGGGATTGAGCAGTTCTTC.

The J gene is TRBJ1-5, the V gene TRBV6-5, with 11 bases lining up with TRBD1. CDR1 is MNHEY, CDR2 SVGAGI, per germline. J lost 6 bases, V lost 6 bases, and 4 bases had no gene match. The CDR3 consists of 14 residues. The chain's CDR3 is CASRGQGALQPQHF. The CDR3 DNA is TGTGCCAGCAGAGGACAGGGGGCCCTTCAGCCCCAGCATTTT.

This clone was seen just once. The CDR3 region is CASSYKPGLAGTYEQYV. As DNA, the CDR3 is TGCGCCAGCAGCTACAAACCAGGACTAGCGGGGACATACGAGCAGTACGTC. The chain recombines TRBV5-1 with TRBJ2-7, with 12 bases lining up with TRBD2. The length of the CDR3 is 17 residues. The germline V gene has CDR1 SGHRS and CDR2 YFSETQ. The V and J ends lost 3 bases and 4 bases, in that order; junction bases with no gene match: 11.

V usage is TRBV5-1 and J usage is TRBJ2-1, with 9 nucleotides matching TRBD2. V lost 0 bases to trimming and J lost 8 bases; unmatched junction nucleotides: 9. From germline, CDR1 is SGHRS and CDR2 YFSETQ. The CDR3 is 16 amino acids. The CDR3 DNA is TGCGCCAGCAGCTTGGGGCGGGGGGGCCCTTCGGATGAGCAGTTCTTC. As protein: CASSLGRGGPSDEQFF.

This clone was recorded once. CDR3 DNA: TGTGCCAGCAGCCAAGTCTCCCCACTAGCGGGGGCGGCAACAGATACGCAGTATTTT. It yields the protein CASSQVSPLAGAATDTQYF. This rearrangement joins TRBV3-1 (or the pseudogene TRBV3-2) to TRBJ2-3, with 11 bases lining up with TRBD2. From germline, CDR1 is LGHDT and CDR2 YNNKEL (reference sequence). V was clipped by 1 base and J by 3 bases; unmatched bases: 12. CDR3 length: 19 residues.

The chain uses TRBV9 and TRBJ1-2, with 8 bases matching TRBD1. Germline CDR1 and CDR2: SGDLS and YYNGEE. The CDR3 has 14 residues. With 3 bases clipped from V and 4 bases from J, the junction kept 5 bases outside the gene matches. In DNA, the CDR3 is TGTGCCAGCAGCGCTGGACAGGGTATCTATGGCTACACCTTC. Its translation is CASSAGQGIYGYTF. The full variable domain, with the rest looked up from reference TRBV9 and TRBJ1-2, is DSGVTQTPKHLITATGQRVTLRCSPRSGDLSVYWYQQSLDQGLQFLIQYYNGEERAKGNILERFSAQQFPDLHSELNLSSLELGDSALYFCASSAGQGIYGYTFGSGTRLTVV.

CDR3 loop: CASSQGFRGDTDTQYF. The CDR3 nucleotides are TGTGCCAGCAGCCAAGGATTTCGGGGGGACACAGATACGCAGTATTTT. This rearrangement joins TRBV14 to TRBJ2-3; 7 nucleotides line up with TRBD2. The CDR3 sequence is 16 residues long. Trimming removed 1 base from V and 2 bases from J; junction bases left unmatched: 6. The germline gives CDR1 SGHDN, CDR2 FVKESK.

This clone was seen a handful of times. V gene TRBV4-1 combines with J gene TRBJ1-2; possibly TRBD1 for D (5 bases). CDR1 MGHRA and CDR2 YSYEKL come from the germline V gene. The length of the CDR3 is 16 residues. The V and J ends lost 4 bases and 4 bases respectively, with 19 bases between them. The CDR3, as DNA: TGCGCCAGCAGCCGAACTTGGGGGGGGACTACCTATGGCTACACCTTC. Translating it yields CASSRTWGGTTYGYTF.

The V and J genes are TRBV2 and TRBJ1-1; maybe TRBD1 (5 bases). The V end lost 4 bases, the J end lost 3 bases, and 9 bases lay between the germline ends. From germline, CDR1 is SNHLY and CDR2 FYNNEI. CDR3 length equals 13 residues. The CDR3 coding sequence is TGTGCCAGCAGTGTTGGCAGGGACACTGAAGCTTTCTTT. It yields the protein CASSVGRDTEAFF.

The V call is TRBV6-5, the J call TRBJ1-1; maybe TRBD1 (5 bases). Germline CDR1 reads MNHEY; CDR2 reads SVGAGI. The CDR3 sequence is 14 residues long. V was cut by 5 bases and J by 5 bases, with 15 bases left in between. CDR3 in amino acids: CASSLSAGGTEAFF. The CDR3 DNA is TGTGCCAGCAGTCTTTCGGCGGGGGGGACTGAAGCTTTCTTT.

The chain links TRBV4-1 to TRBJ2-5; D possibly corresponds to TRBD2 (6 bases). CDR3 length: 18 residues. CDR1 and CDR2 from the germline V gene are MGHRA and YSYEKL. Trimming removed 1 base from V and 1 base from J, with 19 bases in between. CDR3 amino acids: CASSQVSEAGSIQETQYF. The CDR3 nucleotides read TGCGCCAGCAGCCAAGTGTCGGAAGCGGGCAGTATCCAAGAGACCCAGTACTTC.

The rearrangement links TRBV20-1 to TRBJ1-2; TRBD1 is a possible D gene (5 bases). CDR1 and CDR2 from the germline V gene are DFQATT and SNEGSKA (reference sequence). Trimming stripped 3 bases from V and 4 bases from J, with 12 bases between. This CDR3 is built from 13 residues. CDR3 DNA sequence: TGCAGTGCTAGTCCCGCAGGGCTCTATGGCTACACCTTC. Amino acid sequence: CSASPAGLYGYTF.

In its sample, this clone was seen a few times. The V gene is TRBV3-1 (or the pseudogene TRBV3-2), the J gene TRBJ2-1, with D unclear. Trimming stripped 4 bases from V and 7 bases from J, with 20 bases between. The length of the CDR3 is 16 residues. Germline V CDR1 and CDR2: LGHDT, YNNKEL (reference sequence). The CDR3 DNA sequence: TGTGCCAGCAGCCCATCCTTTAGAACTACGTGGAATGAGCAGTTCTTC. Translated: CASSPSFRTTWNEQFF.

This chain links TRBV11-2 with TRBJ1-2, with TRBD1 matching 7 bases. The junction had 7 bases not matched to a gene; V was cut back by 2 bases and J by 4 bases. The V gene's germline CDR1 is SGHAT and CDR2 FQNNGV. The length of the CDR3 is 15 residues. The CDR3 protein is CASSLLGTAIYGYTF. Written as DNA, the CDR3 is TGTGCCAGCAGCTTACTAGGGACAGCCATCTATGGCTACACCTTC.